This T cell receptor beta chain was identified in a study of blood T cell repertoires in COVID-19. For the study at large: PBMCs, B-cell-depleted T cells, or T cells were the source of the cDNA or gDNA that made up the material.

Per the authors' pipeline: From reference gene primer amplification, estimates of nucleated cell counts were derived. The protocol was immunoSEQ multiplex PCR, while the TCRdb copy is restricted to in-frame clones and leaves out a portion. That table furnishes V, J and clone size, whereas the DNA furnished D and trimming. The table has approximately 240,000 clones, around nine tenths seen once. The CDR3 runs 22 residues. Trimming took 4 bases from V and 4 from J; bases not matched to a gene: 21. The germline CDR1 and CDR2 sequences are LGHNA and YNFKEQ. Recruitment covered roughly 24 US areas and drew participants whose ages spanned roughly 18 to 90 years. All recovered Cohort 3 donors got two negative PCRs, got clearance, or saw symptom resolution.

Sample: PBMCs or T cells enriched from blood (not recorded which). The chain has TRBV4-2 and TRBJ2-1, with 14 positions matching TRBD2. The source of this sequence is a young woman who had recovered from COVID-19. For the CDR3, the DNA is TGTGCCAGCAGCCCGTCTGGGACTAGCGGGGGCCCCGTAGAACCTCCTTACAATGAGCAGTTCTTC. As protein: CASSPSGTSGGPVEPPYNEQFF.